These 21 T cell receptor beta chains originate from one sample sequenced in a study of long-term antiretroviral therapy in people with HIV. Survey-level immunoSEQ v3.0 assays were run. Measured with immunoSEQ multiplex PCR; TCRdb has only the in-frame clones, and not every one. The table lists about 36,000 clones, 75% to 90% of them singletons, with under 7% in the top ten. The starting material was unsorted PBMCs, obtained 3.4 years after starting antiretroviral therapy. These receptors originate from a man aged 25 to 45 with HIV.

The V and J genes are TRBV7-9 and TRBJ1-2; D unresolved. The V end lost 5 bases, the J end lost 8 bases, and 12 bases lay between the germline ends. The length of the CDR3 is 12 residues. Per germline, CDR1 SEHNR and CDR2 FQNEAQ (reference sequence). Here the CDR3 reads CASSLPLGGYTF. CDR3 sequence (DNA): TGTGCCAGCAGCCTCCCCTTGGGGGGCTACACCTTC. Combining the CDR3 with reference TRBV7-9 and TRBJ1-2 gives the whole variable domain DTGVSQNPRHKITKRGQNVTFRCDPISEHNRLYWYRQTLGQGPEFLTYFQNEAQLEKSRLLSDRFSAERPKGSFSTLEIQRTEQGDSAMYLCASSLPLGGYTFGSGTRLTVV.

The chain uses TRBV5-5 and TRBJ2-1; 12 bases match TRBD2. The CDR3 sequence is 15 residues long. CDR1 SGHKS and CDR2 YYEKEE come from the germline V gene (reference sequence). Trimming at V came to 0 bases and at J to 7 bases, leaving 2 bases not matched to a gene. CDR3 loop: CASSLGLAGANEQFF. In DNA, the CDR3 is TGTGCCAGCAGCTTGGGACTAGCGGGGGCAAATGAGCAGTTCTTC.

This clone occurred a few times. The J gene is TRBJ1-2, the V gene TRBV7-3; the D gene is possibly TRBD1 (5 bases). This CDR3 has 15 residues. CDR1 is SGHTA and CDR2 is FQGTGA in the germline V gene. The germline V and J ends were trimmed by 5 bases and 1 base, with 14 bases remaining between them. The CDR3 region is CASSPYSGHNYGYTF. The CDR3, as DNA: TGTGCCAGCAGCCCTTACAGCGGACATAACTATGGCTACACCTTC.

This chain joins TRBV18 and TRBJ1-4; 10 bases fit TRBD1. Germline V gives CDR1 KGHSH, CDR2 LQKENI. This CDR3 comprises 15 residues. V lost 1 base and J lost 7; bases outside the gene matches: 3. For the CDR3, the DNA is TGTGCCAGCTCACCACTACGGACAGGGGGTGAAAAACTGTTTTTT. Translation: CASSPLRTGGEKLFF.

CDR3 sequence: CASSLDGTGGTEQYF. In DNA, the CDR3 is TGTGCCAGCAGTTTGGATGGGACAGGGGGCACCGAGCAGTACTTC. The chain couples TRBV6-5 to TRBJ2-7, with 12 bases matching TRBD1. Germline trimming cut 4 bases from V and 6 bases from J; bases unmatched to any gene: 7. The CDR3 totals 15 residues. In germline, CDR1 is MNHEY, CDR2 SVGAGI.

The CDR3 DNA sequence: TGCGCCAGCAGCAAAGGACAGGCGGGTGGGGAGCTGTTTTTT. Its translation is CASSKGQAGGELFF. This chain joins TRBV5-1 and TRBJ2-2; 7 bases match TRBD1. V dropped 4 bases and J dropped 8; count of bases not matched to a gene: 8. The CDR3 extends over 14 amino acids. Germline CDR1 reads SGHRS; CDR2 reads YFSETQ.

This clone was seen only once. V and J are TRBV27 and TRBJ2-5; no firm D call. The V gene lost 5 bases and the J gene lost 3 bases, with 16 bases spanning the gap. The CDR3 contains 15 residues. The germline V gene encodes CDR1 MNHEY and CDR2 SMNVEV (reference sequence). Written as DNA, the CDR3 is TGTGCCAGCAGTCCAGGAGTAGGGATTGAAGAGACCCAGTACTTC. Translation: CASSPGVGIEETQYF.

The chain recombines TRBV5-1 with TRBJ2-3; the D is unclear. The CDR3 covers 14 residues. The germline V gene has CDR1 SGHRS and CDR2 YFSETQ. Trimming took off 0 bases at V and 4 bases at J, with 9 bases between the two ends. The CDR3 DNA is TGCGCCAGCAGCTTGGTTGGGAAATCAGATACGCAGTATTTT. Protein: CASSLVGKSDTQYF.

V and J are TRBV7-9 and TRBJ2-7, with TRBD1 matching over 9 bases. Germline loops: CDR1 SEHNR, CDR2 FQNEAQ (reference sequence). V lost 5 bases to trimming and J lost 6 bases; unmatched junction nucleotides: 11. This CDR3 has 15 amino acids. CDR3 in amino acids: CASSVKQGARSEQYF. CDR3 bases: TGTGCCAGCAGCGTAAAACAGGGGGCGAGAAGCGAGCAGTACTTC. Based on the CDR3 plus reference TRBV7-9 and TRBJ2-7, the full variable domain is DTGVSQNPRHKITKRGQNVTFRCDPISEHNRLYWYRQTLGQGPEFLTYFQNEAQLEKSRLLSDRFSAERPKGSFSTLEIQRTEQGDSAMYLCASSVKQGARSEQYFGPGTRLTVT.

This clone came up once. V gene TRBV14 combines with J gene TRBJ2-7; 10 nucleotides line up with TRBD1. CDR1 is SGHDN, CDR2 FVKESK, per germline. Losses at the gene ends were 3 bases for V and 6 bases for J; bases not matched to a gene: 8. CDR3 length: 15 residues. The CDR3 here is CASSQVTGGFSEQYF. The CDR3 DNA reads TGTGCCAGCAGCCAGGTGACAGGGGGCTTTTCCGAGCAGTACTTC.

This CDR3 reads CASSESTSRDEQYF. The CDR3 DNA is TGCGCCAGCAGTGAGTCTACTAGCAGAGACGAGCAGTACTTC. The chain has TRBV10-2 and TRBJ2-7, with a possible D match to TRBD2 (6 bases). The V gene lost 0 bases and the J gene lost 5 bases, with 11 bases spanning the gap. The CDR3 contains 14 residues. Germline V gene data show CDR1 as WSHSY and CDR2 as SAAADI.

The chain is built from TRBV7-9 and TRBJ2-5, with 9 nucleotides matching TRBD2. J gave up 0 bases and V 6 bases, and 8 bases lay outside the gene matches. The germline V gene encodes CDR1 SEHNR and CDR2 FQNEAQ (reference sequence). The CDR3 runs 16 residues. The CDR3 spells CASSLGLASNQETQYF. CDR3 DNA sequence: TGTGCCAGCAGTCTAGGACTAGCGTCAAACCAAGAGACCCAGTACTTC.

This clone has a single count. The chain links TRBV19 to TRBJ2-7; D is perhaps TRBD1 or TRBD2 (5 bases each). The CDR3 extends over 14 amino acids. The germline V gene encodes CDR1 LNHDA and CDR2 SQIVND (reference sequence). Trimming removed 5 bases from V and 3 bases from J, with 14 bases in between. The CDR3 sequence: CASSPGTRRYEQYF. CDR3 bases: TGTGCCAGTAGTCCGGGGACCAGGCGCTACGAGCAGTACTTC.

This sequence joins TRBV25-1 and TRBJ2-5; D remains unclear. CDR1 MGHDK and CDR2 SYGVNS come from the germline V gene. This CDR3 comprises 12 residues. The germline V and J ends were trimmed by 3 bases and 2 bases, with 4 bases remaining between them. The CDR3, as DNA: TGTGCCAGCAGTGACAGACAAGAGACCCAGTACTTC. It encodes CASSDRQETQYF. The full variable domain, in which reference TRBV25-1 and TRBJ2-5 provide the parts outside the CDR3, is EADIYQTPRYLVIGTGKKITLECSQTMGHDKMYWYQQDPGMELHLIHYSYGVNSTEKGDLSSESTVSRIRTEHFPLTLESARPSHTSQYLCASSDRQETQYFGPGTRLLVL.

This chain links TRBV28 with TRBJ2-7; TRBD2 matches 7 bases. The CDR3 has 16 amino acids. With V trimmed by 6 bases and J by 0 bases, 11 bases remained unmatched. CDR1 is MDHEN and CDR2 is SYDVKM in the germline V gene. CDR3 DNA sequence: TGTGCCAGCAGGGGGATAGCGGGCGCGAGCTCCTACGAGCAGTACTTC. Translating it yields CASRGIAGASSYEQYF.

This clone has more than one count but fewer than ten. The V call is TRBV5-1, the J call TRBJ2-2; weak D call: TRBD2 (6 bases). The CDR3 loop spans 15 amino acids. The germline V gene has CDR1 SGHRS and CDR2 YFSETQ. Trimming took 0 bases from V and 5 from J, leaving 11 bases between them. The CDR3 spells CASSLVAGLTGELFF. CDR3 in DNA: TGCGCCAGCAGCTTGGTGGCGGGATTAACCGGGGAGCTGTTTTTT.

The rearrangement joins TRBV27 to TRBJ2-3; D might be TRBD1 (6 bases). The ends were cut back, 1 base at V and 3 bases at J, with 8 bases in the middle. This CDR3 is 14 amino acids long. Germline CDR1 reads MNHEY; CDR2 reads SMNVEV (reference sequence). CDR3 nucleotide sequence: TGTGCCAGCAGTTTATTAGGGGGAACAGATACGCAGTATTTT. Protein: CASSLLGGTDTQYF.

CDR3: CASSEQGVRAEAFF. CDR3 in DNA: TGTGCCAGCAGTGAACAGGGGGTCCGAGCTGAAGCTTTCTTT. The chain uses TRBV28 and TRBJ1-1; 8 bases match TRBD1. In germline, CDR1 is MDHEN, CDR2 SYDVKM. The CDR3 spans 14 residues. V was pared by 5 bases and J by 6 bases, with 8 bases of the junction left unmatched.

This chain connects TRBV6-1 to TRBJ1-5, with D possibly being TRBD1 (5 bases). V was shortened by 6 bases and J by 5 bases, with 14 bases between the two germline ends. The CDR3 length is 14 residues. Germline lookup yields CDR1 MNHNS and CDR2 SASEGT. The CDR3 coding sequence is TGTGCCAGCAGAAAGAGGGGCTTCGATCAGCCCCAGCATTTT. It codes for CASRKRGFDQPQHF.

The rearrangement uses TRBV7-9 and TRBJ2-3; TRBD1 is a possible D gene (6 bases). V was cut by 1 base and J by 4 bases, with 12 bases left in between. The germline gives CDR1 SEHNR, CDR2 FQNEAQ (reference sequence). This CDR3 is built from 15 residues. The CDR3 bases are TGTGCCAGCAGCTTAGAAGCAGGGGACCCAGATACGCAGTATTTT. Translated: CASSLEAGDPDTQYF.

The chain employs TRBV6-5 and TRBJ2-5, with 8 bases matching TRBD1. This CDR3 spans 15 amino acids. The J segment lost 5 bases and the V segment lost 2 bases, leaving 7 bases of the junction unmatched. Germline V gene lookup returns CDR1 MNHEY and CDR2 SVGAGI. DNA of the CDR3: TGTGCCAGCAGTTACGATGGGACAGGCGTCGAGACCCAGTACTTC. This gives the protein CASSYDGTGVETQYF.